This T cell receptor beta chain was documented in a study of shared clonotypes between healthy human individuals (dated by TCRdb to 2018 to 2020). Regarding the research as a whole: The cohort comprised two women and a few men aged 18 to 49 years. To increase sequencing depth and limit assay-specific biases, TCR repertoire library preparation and sequencing were carried out by different laboratories using diverse techniques. For each donor, three plates each were used for CD4 naive and CD4 memory, two plates were used for CD8 naive, and one plate was used for CD8 memory. To estimate repertoire size and how much clonotype sharing occurs between individuals, the study deeply sequenced the blood TCR repertoires of roughly 5 healthy adults. Per donor, leukapheresis produced somewhere between about 0.8 and 9 billion PBMCs.

CD8 naive samples consisted of CD45RO-negative cells that were positively selected for CCR7, yielding a CD45RA+CCR7+ population without TemRA cells. Healthy HIV-negative adults with no recently reported acute infections or vaccinations were included as donors. Only Caucasian adults living in Nashville, Tennessee, USA were represented among the donors. Blood was collected by leukapheresis, and PBMCs were isolated by Ficoll-Histopaque density gradient centrifugation and then cryopreserved in liquid nitrogen vapor phase. Analytical flow cytometry was used to check the purity and quantity of every magnetically sorted T cell population. Genomic DNA was isolated from each sorted fraction and quantified by UV absorbance on a Nanodrop 2000c. Using the deep immunoSEQ assay, multiplex PCR amplified TCR CDR3 regions from genomic DNA. Extracted genomic DNA from each cell subset was distributed evenly across all wells of several immunoSEQ 96-well plates, and each plate was treated as a replicate. Each replicate PCR for sorted subsets received roughly 0.2 ug genomic DNA, equal to tens of thousands of T cell genomes. Purified libraries were measured with a Qubit 3.0 fluorometer, size-checked on a Bioanalyzer 2100, and measured again with the KAPA Library Quantification kit. A separate single-read 150-cycle Illumina NextSeq 550 flow cell was used to sequence each immunoSEQ 96-well plate. In the source study's methods: Because the immunoSEQ output held only junctional sequences and lacked quality scores, the filtering could not match the filtering applied to full-length reads. Sequences were annotated with PyIR, a Python wrapper for IgBLAST v1.9, using IMGT germline references to assign V/J genes and CDR3. Reads with weak V/J assignments (E-value above 1e-6), missing CDR3, stop codons, out-of-frame junctions, or ambiguous translated residues were removed. A V3J clonotype was defined by an identical inferred V gene, J gene, and CDR3 amino acid sequence. To compute the percentage overlap between repertoires, the number of shared unique clonotypes was divided by the size of the smaller repertoire. Three approaches were used to assess repertoire richness: RTK rarefaction, the Chao1 estimator, and Recon v2.1 estimates of unobserved clonotypes. Generation probabilities for all TCRbeta clonotypes obtained by the gDNA method from several donors were computed using OLGA. TCRdb stores this immuneACCESS table with in-frame sequences only. Part of the clones is absent; in the studies checked, under half of the shortfall reflects unresolved V genes, and no reason is known for the rest. That table gives V, J and clone size, and the DNA gave D and trimming. The sample records roughly 2,000,000 clones, 93% of which are singletons. About 1.7% of the sample rests with the top ten.

Here is what the overall study found, with its caveats: Sampling was restricted to blood, and TCR repertoires in tissue are likely to differ from TCR repertoires in blood. Rarefaction of sorted-subset datasets indicated incomplete sequencing despite the large sequencing depth. Larger estimated clonotype richness was generally found for naive subsets than for memory subsets. Across a handful of donors, about 5% of naive CD4, 3% to 3.5% of naive CD8, around 2.5% of memory CD4, and under 0.45% of memory CD8 clonotypes were shared. Because the study included a small number of donors, the genetic and exposure-history diversity represented was limited. Higher generation probabilities were observed for clonotypes shared by all four sorted-subset donors than for non-shared clonotypes. Pairwise subsampling indicated that sequencing depth was expected to affect the degree of clonotype sharing among donors.

This clone occurred once. There is no known antigen for this receptor. Base qualities are not recorded, but no much larger clone differs from it by a single base. Via the germline V gene (reference sequence), CDR1 is GTSNPN and CDR2 SVGIG. Relative to germline, V is missing 4 bases and J is missing 7 bases, with 11 bases of the junction outside any gene match. The CDR3, from cysteine to phenylalanine, totals 14 residues. Left in the record is the CDR3 DNA by itself, 42 bases read in frame from the first base. In this chain, TRBV30 is recombined with TRBJ2-7; the central 9 bases match TRBD2. Sequences were obtained from naive CD8+ T cells from PBMCs. Interpreted using the paper, the cell subset or site label stands for: CD45RA+CCR7+. The sequence came from a young man in good health. Some clones in this sample may be carry-over from other donors' samples. The DNA sequence is TGTGCCTGGAACATTGCGGGAGGGCTCAGGGAGCAGTACTTC. The resulting protein is CAWNIAGGLREQYF.